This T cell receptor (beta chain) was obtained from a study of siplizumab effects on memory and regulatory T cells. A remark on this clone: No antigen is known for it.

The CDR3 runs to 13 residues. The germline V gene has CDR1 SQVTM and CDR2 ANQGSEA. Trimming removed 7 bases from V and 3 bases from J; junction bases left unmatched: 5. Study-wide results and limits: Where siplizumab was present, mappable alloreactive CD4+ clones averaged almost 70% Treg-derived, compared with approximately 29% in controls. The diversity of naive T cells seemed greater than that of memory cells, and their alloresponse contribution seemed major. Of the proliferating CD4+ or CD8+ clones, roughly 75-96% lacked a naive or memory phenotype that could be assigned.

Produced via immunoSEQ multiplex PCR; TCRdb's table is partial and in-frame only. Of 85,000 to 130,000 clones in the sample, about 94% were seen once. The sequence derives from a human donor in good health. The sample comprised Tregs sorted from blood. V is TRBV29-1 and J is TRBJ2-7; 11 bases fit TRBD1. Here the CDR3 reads CSATGTGGYEQYF. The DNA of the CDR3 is TGCAGCGCGACGGGGACAGGGGGCTACGAGCAGTACTTC.